The 2 T cell receptor beta chains below come from one sample, sequenced in a study of cytomegalovirus exposure and HLA in healthy donors listed by TCRdb under 2017. The method behind the library was the immunoSEQ multiplex PCR assay. The multiplex PCR relied on a mix of 60 forward primers for TCR Vbeta segments and 13 reverse primers for TCR Jbeta segments. The source is immuneACCESS, and TCRdb retained only in-frame sequences with V and J called. Part of the clones is not carried over; for the studies checked, unresolved V genes explain less than half of this, and the remainder is unexplained. This sample's table contains approximately 110,000 clones. The ten largest clones represent around 2.9% of the sample. Material for sequencing was PBMCs. The receptors were sampled from a man aged 30 to 45 in good health and CMV-seronegative.

The chain carries TRBV10-2 and TRBJ2-1; D might be TRBD1 (5 bases). Trimming took off 3 bases at V and 16 bases at J, with 22 bases between the two ends. This CDR3 is 14 amino acids long. Germline values: CDR1 WSHSY, CDR2 SAAADI. CDR3 in DNA: TGCGCCAGCAGTGACCTATCCCAGGGCCGAGCATCTTTCTTC. Its translation: CASSDLSQGRASFF.

J is TRBJ2-7 and V is TRBV19; a possible D gene is TRBD1 (7 bases). The CDR3 is made up of 15 amino acids. Germline V gene sequence: CDR1 LNHDA, CDR2 SQIVND (reference sequence). V lost 5 bases and J lost 0, with 14 bases in between. The CDR3, as DNA: TGTGCCAGTAGTCCTAGACAGGGAGGCTCCTACGAGCAGTACTTC. It specifies CASSPRQGGSYEQYF.